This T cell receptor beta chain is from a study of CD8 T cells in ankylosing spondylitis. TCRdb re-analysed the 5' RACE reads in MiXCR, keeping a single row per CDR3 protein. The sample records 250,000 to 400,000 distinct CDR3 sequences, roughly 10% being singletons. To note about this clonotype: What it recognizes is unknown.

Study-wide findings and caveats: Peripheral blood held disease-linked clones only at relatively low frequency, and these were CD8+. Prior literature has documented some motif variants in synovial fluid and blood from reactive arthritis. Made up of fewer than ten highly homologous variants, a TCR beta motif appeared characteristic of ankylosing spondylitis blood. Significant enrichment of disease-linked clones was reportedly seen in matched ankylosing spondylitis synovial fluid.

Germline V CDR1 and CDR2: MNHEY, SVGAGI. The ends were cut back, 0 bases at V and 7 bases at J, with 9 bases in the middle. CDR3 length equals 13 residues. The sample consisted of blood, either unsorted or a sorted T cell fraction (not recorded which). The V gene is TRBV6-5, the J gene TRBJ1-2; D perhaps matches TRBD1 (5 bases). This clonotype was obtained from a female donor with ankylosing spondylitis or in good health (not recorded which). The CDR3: CASSYSGEGGYTF. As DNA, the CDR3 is TGTGCCAGCAGTTACTCGGGGGAAGGTGGCTACACCTTC.